This T cell receptor (beta chain) was profiled in a study of post-analysis software for immune sequencing data (dated by TCRdb to between 2015 and 2016). About the full investigation: Disease courses on record covered relapsing-remitting, secondary progressive and progressive-relapsing multiple sclerosis, though some patients had no subtype annotation. The patient repertoires were set against 11 previously published healthy control repertoires from donors whose ages ranged from about 6 to 25 years. A subset of samples was prepared in parallel using single-end sample barcoding, then pooled and co-amplified after Illumina adapter ligation. The study at large found these results: Direct clustering with F measure showed strong co-clustering of samples prepared in the same batch, prompting a batch-effect correction. Significantly lower normalized Chao1 diversity was found in multiple sclerosis patients than in controls, suggesting substantial peripheral T-cell clonal expansion. Several TRBV segments, including TRBV5-6, TRBV5-1 and TRBV20-1, were significantly more frequent in patients than controls. The control group was slightly older than the multiple sclerosis patient group.

Libraries were constructed by PCR. The sequencing machine was an Illumina HiSeq 2500. To reduce PCR and sequencing biases, unique molecular identifiers were built into the TCR beta cDNA libraries. Per 1 to 10 million input T cells, approximately 500,000 cDNA molecules were obtained, such that each molecule approximated one T cell. Patient libraries were prepared and sequenced with the same protocol used for the earlier healthy control dataset. Within a given batch, samples were prepared together, multiplexed and sequenced on the same HiSeq lane. As for how the authors treated the data: Raw barcoded reads were processed with MIGEC, and single-read molecular identifier groups were discarded before consensus assembly and CDR3 extraction. VDJtools was used for post-analysis of the clonotype tables, with diversity normalized by down-sampling every dataset to the smallest sample size. To correct batch-related cross-sample contamination, repertoire overlap clustering matched CDR3 amino acid sequences but not nucleotide sequences. TCRdb trimmed the raw reads at Q25, called clones with MiXCR and kept productive beta chains. Entries that share a CDR3 protein sequence are merged under the most common genes and DNA. The V and J calls were not made by the authors but by TCRdb's processing. Counted in this sample were approximately 150,000 distinct CDR3 sequences; approximately 30% of them appeared once. Of the sample, over 1.2% falls within the top ten clones.

The table lists this clonotype with many counts. The target of this receptor is not known. Per-base qualities were not stored, and no clone one base away is much larger. TCR beta repertoires were profiled from peripheral blood of approximately 13 young patients with multiple sclerosis to demonstrate the VDJtools post-analysis software. The multiple sclerosis patients were children and adolescents between about 6 and 16 years of age. Per the germline V gene (reference sequence), DFQATT is the CDR1 and SNEGSKA is the CDR2. The CDR3, from cysteine to phenylalanine, totals 14 residues. The kept DNA is CDR3 alone, 42 bases in frame from the first base. The V end loses 3 bases and the J end loses 4 bases, and a stretch of 13 bases separates them.

The sequence links TRBV20-1 to TRBJ2-1; the D segment could be TRBD2, given 6 matching bases. This clonotype was sampled from a girl aged 10-17 years with multiple sclerosis. Sequencing was done on a sample of blood. The sequence in DNA is TGCAGTGCTAGGAGGGCTAGCGCTTACAATGAGCAGTTCTTC. The resulting protein is CSARRASAYNEQFF.